Below are 30 T cell receptor beta chains sequenced from a single sample in a study of graft-versus-host responses after intestinal transplantation. Repertoires were generated with immunoSEQ multiplex PCR, while TCRdb's copy carries only in-frame clones and drops some. Of 60,000 to 70,000 clones in the sample, 75% to 90% were seen once. Lymphocytes (intraepithelial and lamina propria) were released by processing the graft tissue. The source material was ileum tissue, sampled less than 400 days after transplant. All receptors derive from a human patient who received an intestinal transplant, so some T cells may come from the graft donor.

This clone was detected once. The genes are TRBV5-1 and TRBJ1-2; TRBD1 agrees at 7 bases. The junction had 14 bases not matched to a gene; V was cut back by 2 bases and J by 4 bases. There are 17 residues in the CDR3. Looked up from germline, CDR1 is SGHRS and CDR2 is YFSETQ. The chain's CDR3 is CASSFSTGRDMSYGYTF. Here the CDR3 DNA reads TGCGCCAGCAGCTTTTCGACAGGGCGCGATATGAGCTATGGCTACACCTTC.

V gene TRBV6-5 combines with J gene TRBJ1-3, with D perhaps matching TRBD1 (5 bases). Germline assignment: CDR1 MNHEY and CDR2 SVGAGI. The CDR3 totals 15 residues. Trimming shortened V by 6 bases and J by 0 bases, and 12 bases separated the two germline ends. CDR3 nucleotide sequence: TGTGCCAGCAGCCTCCAGGGTGGCTCTGGAAACACCATATATTTT. Translating gives CASSLQGGSGNTIYF.

J is TRBJ1-2 and V is TRBV9; TRBD1 agrees at 7 bases. V shed 3 bases, J shed 4 bases, and the junction held 9 bases outside the gene matches. Germline V lookup: CDR1 SGDLS, CDR2 YYNGEE. The CDR3 spans 15 residues. The CDR3 sequence: CASSASGTVSYGYTF. As DNA, the CDR3 is TGTGCCAGCAGCGCGTCCGGGACAGTCAGCTATGGCTACACCTTC.

The chain carries TRBV11-2 and TRBJ2-2; D may be TRBD2 (6 bases). Germline lookup yields CDR1 SGHAT and CDR2 FQNNGV. Trimming removed 3 bases from V and 1 base from J, with 15 bases in between. The CDR3 sequence is 17 residues long. The CDR3 is CASSLSSGLENTGELFF. CDR3 sequence (DNA): TGTGCCAGCAGCTTGTCGTCGGGACTTGAGAACACCGGGGAGCTGTTTTTT.

This chain links TRBV30 with TRBJ2-7; 7 nucleotides match TRBD1. This CDR3 has 12 residues. V trimming: 2 bases; J trimming: 4 bases; junction bases outside the gene matches: 2. CDR1 and CDR2 from the germline V gene are GTSNPN and SVGIG (reference sequence). The chain's CDR3 is CAWSPTGYEQYF. The CDR3 DNA sequence: TGTGCCTGGAGTCCGACAGGGTACGAGCAGTACTTC.

The chain recombines TRBV9 with TRBJ1-6; 8 nucleotides match TRBD1. The CDR3 spans 15 residues. CDR1 and CDR2 (germline): SGDLS, YYNGEE. J was trimmed by 10 bases and V by 4 bases; bases with no gene match: 10. In nucleotides, the CDR3 is TGTGCCAGCAGCCCATGGACAGGGAAGGGATCACCCCTCCACTTT. Protein: CASSPWTGKGSPLHF.

The rearrangement joins TRBV29-1 to TRBJ2-5; TRBD1 agrees at 7 bases. The ends lost 2 bases at V and 0 bases at J; junction bases unmatched: 6. The CDR3 contains 15 residues. Germline CDR1 is SQVTM and CDR2 is ANQGSEA. CDR3 residues: CSVEKMGQYQETQYF. CDR3 sequence (DNA): TGCAGCGTTGAAAAGATGGGACAGTACCAAGAGACCCAGTACTTC.

The V call is TRBV6-1, the J call TRBJ2-7, with D possibly being TRBD2 (5 bases). CDR1 MNHNS and CDR2 SASEGT come from the germline V gene. The germline V and J ends were trimmed by 4 bases and 0 bases, with 7 bases remaining between them. The CDR3 is 13 residues long. Here the CDR3 reads CASSGGNSYEQYF. The CDR3, as DNA: TGTGCCAGCAGTGGAGGGAACTCCTACGAGCAGTACTTC.

J is TRBJ2-7 and V is TRBV27, with D perhaps TRBD1 or TRBD2 (6 bases each). Per germline, CDR1 MNHEY and CDR2 SMNVEV (reference sequence). The CDR3 is made up of 12 amino acids. V lost 4 bases and J 7 bases, leaving 11 bases between the germline ends. CDR3 coding DNA: TGTGCCAGCAGTTCTTTAGGGGGGGAGCAGTACTTC. Translated: CASSSLGGEQYF.

The chain has TRBV6-7 and TRBJ1-3, with TRBD1 identical over 7 bases. TRBV6-7 carries the ORF label, with uncertain function. This CDR3 has 18 amino acids. The ends lost 0 bases at V and 8 bases at J; junction bases unmatched: 16. This CDR3 reads CASSYSGTAPLVGDTIYF. The CDR3 DNA follows: TGTGCCAGCAGTTACTCGGGGACAGCTCCTCTTGTTGGGGACACCATATATTTT.

This chain joins TRBV14 and TRBJ1-3; TRBD1 aligns across 7 bases. Germline V gene lookup returns CDR1 SGHDN and CDR2 FVKESK. The CDR3 contains 18 residues. V dropped 4 bases and J dropped 0; count of bases not matched to a gene: 12. This CDR3 is CASSLRYRDRYSGNTIYF. CDR3 sequence (DNA): TGTGCCAGCAGCCTACGCTACCGGGACAGATACTCTGGAAACACCATATATTTT.

The chain uses TRBV27 and TRBJ2-7; D perhaps matches TRBD1 (5 bases). V lost 4 bases to trimming and J lost 2 bases, with 9 bases between them. This CDR3 is built from 13 residues. From germline, CDR1 is MNHEY and CDR2 SMNVEV (reference sequence). In DNA form, the CDR3 reads TGTGCCAGCAGTTGGAAGGGGCCCTACGAGCAGTACTTC. Translated: CASSWKGPYEQYF.

J is TRBJ2-3 and V is TRBV4-2, with 11 bases identical to TRBD2. This CDR3 spans 16 amino acids. V shed 3 bases and J 4 bases; nucleotides not matched to a gene: 6. Germline V lookup: CDR1 LGHNA, CDR2 YNFKEQ. The CDR3 loop reads CASSHAGTSGADTQYF. CDR3 nucleotides: TGTGCCAGCAGCCACGCCGGGACTAGCGGAGCAGATACGCAGTATTTT.

J is TRBJ2-2 and V is TRBV7-3; 7 nucleotides agree with TRBD1. CDR3 length equals 15 residues. CDR1 SGHTA and CDR2 FQGTGA come from the germline V gene. J lost 0 bases, V lost 4 bases, and 2 bases had no gene match. The chain's CDR3 is CASSSQGANTGELFF. In DNA, the CDR3 is TGTGCCAGCAGCTCTCAGGGGGCGAACACCGGGGAGCTGTTTTTT. The full variable domain, completed using reference TRBV7-3 and TRBJ2-2, is GAGVSQTPSNKVTEKGKYVELRCDPISGHTALYWYRQSLGQGPEFLIYFQGTGAADDSGLPNDRFFAVRPEGSVSTLKIQRTERGDSAVYLCASSSQGANTGELFFGEGSRLTVL.

V and J are TRBV5-5 and TRBJ1-5; D remains unclear. Germline CDR1 SGHKS, CDR2 YYEKEE (reference sequence). The CDR3 sequence is 15 residues long. Between the trimmed V and J ends, which lost 0 bases and 3 bases, there was a span of 10 bases. The CDR3 DNA is TGTGCCAGCAGCTTGGGTGACATAGCCAATCAGCCCCAGCATTTT. It yields the protein CASSLGDIANQPQHF.

This sequence joins TRBV11-2 and TRBJ1-5; a weak D match, TRBD1 (5 bases). This CDR3 region has 15 residues. Trimming removed 3 bases from V and 0 bases from J, with 9 bases in between. Germline V lookup: CDR1 SGHAT, CDR2 FQNNGV. CDR3 region: CASSFGAYSNQPQHF. CDR3 in DNA: TGTGCCAGCAGCTTTGGGGCTTATAGCAATCAGCCCCAGCATTTT. The full variable domain, rest sourced from reference TRBV11-2 and TRBJ1-5, is EAGVAQSPRYKIIEKRQSVAFWCNPISGHATLYWYQQILGQGPKLLIQFQNNGVVDDSQLPKDRFSAERLKGVDSTLKIQPAKLEDSAVYLCASSFGAYSNQPQHFGDGTRLSIL.

This chain uses TRBV7-2 with TRBJ2-7; the match to TRBD2 covers 10 bases. V lost 1 base and J lost 12; bases outside the gene matches: 9. Germline loops: CDR1 SGHTA, CDR2 FQGNSA. This CDR3 is built from 14 residues. The CDR3 DNA reads as TGTGCCAGCAGCTTAGGTTGGCTAGCGGGAGAGGCGTACTTC. This encodes CASSLGWLAGEAYF.

The chain recombines TRBV9 with TRBJ1-1, with D possibly being TRBD1 (5 bases). Germline V gene sequence: CDR1 SGDLS, CDR2 YYNGEE. V lost 4 bases and J lost 1, with 8 bases in between. The CDR3 runs 13 residues. The CDR3 DNA sequence: TGTGCCAGCAGCACCCAGGGGAACACTGAAGCTTTCTTT. Encoded protein: CASSTQGNTEAFF.

This chain links TRBV29-1 with TRBJ1-4; no firm D call. The germline V and J ends were trimmed by 5 bases and 3 bases, with 7 bases remaining between them. The germline CDR1 and CDR2 sequences are SQVTM and ANQGSEA. The CDR3 sequence is 12 residues long. CDR3 nucleotides: TGCAGCGTTTGGGGTGCTAATGAAAAACTGTTTTTT. It codes for CSVWGANEKLFF.

This chain uses TRBV19 with TRBJ1-5; D call uncertain. CDR1 LNHDA and CDR2 SQIVND come from the germline V gene (reference sequence). The CDR3 is 13 amino acids. Trimming took off 6 bases at V and 8 bases at J, with 14 bases between the two ends. CDR3 sequence: CASRHYHQEPQHF. Here the CDR3 DNA reads TGTGCCAGTAGACACTACCATCAGGAGCCCCAGCATTTT.

V usage is TRBV25-1 and J usage is TRBJ2-5; D ambiguous. CDR1 and CDR2 (germline): MGHDK, SYGVNS. The V end lost 3 bases, the J end lost 9 bases, and 5 bases lay between the germline ends. The CDR3 totals 10 residues. CDR3 DNA sequence: TGTGCCAGCAGTGAGGGTGCCCAGTACTTC. Translated, it gives CASSEGAQYF. Complete variable domain (other parts from reference TRBV25-1 and TRBJ2-5): EADIYQTPRYLVIGTGKKITLECSQTMGHDKMYWYQQDPGMELHLIHYSYGVNSTEKGDLSSESTVSRIRTEHFPLTLESARPSHTSQYLCASSEGAQYFGPGTRLLVL.

V and J are TRBV7-9 and TRBJ2-7, with 14 bases that match TRBD2. The J segment lost 11 bases and the V segment lost 1 base, leaving 7 bases of the junction unmatched. Germline CDR1 is SEHNR and CDR2 is FQNEAQ (reference sequence). The CDR3 length is 15 residues. The CDR3 coding sequence is TGTGCCAGCAGCTTAGACCCGGGACTAGCGGGAGCGGAGTACTTC. Its protein is CASSLDPGLAGAEYF.

This clone is a singleton in its sample. The V and J genes are TRBV11-3 and TRBJ1-1; the D gene is possibly TRBD1 (6 bases). Between the trimmed V and J ends, which lost 3 bases and 1 base, there was a span of 9 bases. The CDR3 contains 14 residues. From germline, CDR1 is SGHNT and CDR2 YENEEA. The CDR3, as DNA: TGTGCCAGCAGCTTTGGACAGACGAACACTGAAGCTTTCTTT. Translating gives CASSFGQTNTEAFF.

This clone was detected a few times. The chain is built from TRBV28 and TRBJ1-1; no reliable D call. The CDR3 has 11 amino acids. Germline V gene data show CDR1 as MDHEN and CDR2 as SYDVKM. V lost 6 bases and J 3 bases, leaving 5 bases between the germline ends. The CDR3 DNA sequence: TGTGCCAGCAGATCCGACACTGAAGCTTTCTTT. Its protein is CASRSDTEAFF.

The chain combines TRBV7-3 with TRBJ2-3, with D uncertain. This CDR3 comprises 15 residues. Germline CDR1 and CDR2: SGHTA and FQGTGA. Trimming shortened V by 2 bases and J by 0 bases, and 9 bases separated the two germline ends. The CDR3 here is CASSLGLGSTDTQYF. The CDR3 coding sequence is TGTGCCAGCAGCTTAGGTCTTGGTAGCACAGATACGCAGTATTTT.

CDR3 loop: CASGEETQYF. The CDR3 DNA is TGTGCCAGCGGAGAAGAGACCCAGTACTTC. The V gene is TRBV7-6, the J gene TRBJ2-5; the D is unclear. Trimming cost V 8 bases and J 3 bases, with 4 bases left between them. Germline V gene lookup returns CDR1 SGHVS and CDR2 FNYEAQ. There are 10 residues in the CDR3.

This chain connects TRBV28 to TRBJ2-2; maybe TRBD2 (5 bases). V lost 2 bases, J lost 4 bases, and 8 bases lay in between. Germline V gene sequence: CDR1 MDHEN, CDR2 SYDVKM. The CDR3 sequence is 14 residues long. In DNA, the CDR3 is TGTGCCAGCAGTTTAAGAGGGAGCACCGGGGAGCTGTTTTTT. Encoded protein: CASSLRGSTGELFF.

J is TRBJ2-3 and V is TRBV2, with D tentatively TRBD1 or TRBD2 (6 bases each). Looked up from germline, CDR1 is SNHLY and CDR2 is FYNNEI. The CDR3 totals 15 residues. Trimming shortened V by 2 bases and J by 1 base, and 10 bases separated the two germline ends. CDR3 sequence reads: CASSEYGGGTDTQYF. In DNA form, the CDR3 reads TGTGCCAGCAGTGAATACGGGGGCGGCACAGATACGCAGTATTTT. The full variable domain, rest sourced from reference TRBV2 and TRBJ2-3, is EPEVTQTPSHQVTQMGQEVILRCVPISNHLYFYWYRQILGQKVEFLVSFYNNEISEKSEIFDDQFSVERPDGSNFTLKIRSTKLEDSAMYFCASSEYGGGTDTQYFGPGTRLTVL.

The rearrangement joins TRBV27 to TRBJ1-6; D ambiguous. V was shortened by 5 bases and J by 12 bases, with 17 bases between the two germline ends. Germline loops: CDR1 MNHEY, CDR2 SMNVEV (reference sequence). The CDR3 has 14 residues. This chain's CDR3 is CASSPQTSQLPLHF. CDR3 DNA: TGTGCCAGCAGTCCCCAGACATCTCAGTTACCCCTCCACTTT.

The chain is built from TRBV4-1 and TRBJ2-5; 8 nucleotides line up with TRBD2. The CDR3 spans 16 residues. Unmatched junction bases numbered 6, after V lost 0 bases and J lost 3 bases. CDR1 MGHRA and CDR2 YSYEKL come from the germline V gene. Here the CDR3 DNA reads TGCGCCAGCAGCCAAGAAGAACTAGCGGCTGAAGAGACCCAGTACTTC. It specifies CASSQEELAAEETQYF.